One and the same sample provided the 25 T cell receptor beta chains below, sequenced in a study of blood T cell repertoires in COVID-19. Generated by immunoSEQ multiplex PCR, the TCRdb table keeps only in-frame clones and is missing some. There are a few hundred thousand clones in the sample; more than 75% occur only once, and 0.95% to 1% lies in the top ten. Sequenced material: peripheral blood. These receptors came from a middle-aged woman who had recovered from COVID-19.

The chain is built from TRBV7-2 and TRBJ2-1; 7 nucleotides agree with TRBD1. The CDR3 loop spans 17 amino acids. Germline lookup yields CDR1 SGHTA and CDR2 FQGNSA. V dropped 5 bases and J dropped 2; count of bases not matched to a gene: 12. CDR3 in amino acids: CASSRQTGPYPYNEQFF. The CDR3 bases are TGTGCCAGCAGCAGACAGACAGGGCCTTACCCCTACAATGAGCAGTTCTTC.

This clone was seen only once. The rearrangement links TRBV6-5 to TRBJ2-1; TRBD2 matches 9 bases. Germline V lookup: CDR1 MNHEY, CDR2 SVGAGI. This CDR3 has 15 residues. Trimming took 2 bases from V and 6 from J; bases not matched to a gene: 5. Here the CDR3 reads CASSYGGGRANEQFF. CDR3 sequence (DNA): TGTGCCAGCAGTTACGGGGGCGGGAGGGCCAATGAGCAGTTCTTC.

The chain employs TRBV5-1 and TRBJ1-5; maybe TRBD1 (5 bases). CDR1 and CDR2 (germline): SGHRS, YFSETQ. The V end was cut by 6 bases, the J end by 0 bases, with 13 bases between. The CDR3 is 15 residues long. CDR3 amino acids: CASITPGDSNQPQHF. In DNA, the CDR3 is TGCGCCAGCATAACCCCGGGGGATAGCAATCAGCCCCAGCATTTT.

The rearrangement joins TRBV7-3 to TRBJ2-3; 7 positions agree with TRBD2. Germline V gene data show CDR1 as SGHTA and CDR2 as FQGTGA. The CDR3 extends over 13 amino acids. The V segment lost 5 bases and the J segment 10 bases; nucleotides outside the gene matches: 9. CDR3 amino acids: CASSPTSGGAQYF. CDR3 sequence (DNA): TGTGCCAGCAGCCCAACCAGTGGGGGGGCGCAGTATTTT.

The V and J genes are TRBV4-3 and TRBJ2-3, with 12 nucleotides matching TRBD1. The germline V gene encodes CDR1 LGHNA and CDR2 YSLEER. The CDR3 is made up of 16 amino acids. V trimming: 3 bases; J trimming: 3 bases; junction bases outside the gene matches: 4. The CDR3 region is CASSQGTGGRTDTQYF. As DNA, the CDR3 is TGCGCCAGCAGCCAGGGGACAGGGGGCCGGACAGATACGCAGTATTTT.

The gene calls are TRBV6-1 and TRBJ1-2; D is undetermined. Per the germline V gene, CDR1 is MNHNS and CDR2 is SASEGT. The CDR3 has 13 residues. V lost 2 bases to trimming and J lost 4 bases, with 8 bases between them. The CDR3 DNA follows: TGTGCCAGCAGTGAACGAACTCTCTATGGCTACACCTTC. Translated, it gives CASSERTLYGYTF.

The CDR3 region has the DNA TGCGCCAGCAGCCAAGAAGGGACAGGGGACAATGAGCAGTTCTTC. Amino acid sequence: CASSQEGTGDNEQFF. J is TRBJ2-1 and V is TRBV4-3; 10 positions agree with TRBD1. The CDR3 totals 15 residues. CDR1 LGHNA and CDR2 YSLEER come from the germline V gene. V lost 0 bases to trimming and J lost 5 bases; unmatched junction nucleotides: 1.

V gene TRBV11-3 combines with J gene TRBJ2-7; perhaps TRBD2 as D (6 bases). Trimming removed 1 base at V and 6 bases at J, with 10 bases between. This CDR3 is built from 13 residues. Germline V CDR1 and CDR2: SGHNT, YENEEA. The CDR3 nucleotides read TGTGCCAGCAGCTTAGTGGTGACTAGCGAGCAGTACGTC. This encodes CASSLVVTSEQYV.

This sequence joins TRBV14 and TRBJ2-1; 7 positions agree with TRBD2. The junction had 4 bases not matched to a gene; V was cut back by 4 bases and J by 10 bases. The CDR3 contains 12 residues. Germline loops: CDR1 SGHDN, CDR2 FVKESK. Here the CDR3 reads CASSPLGGEQFF. In DNA, the CDR3 is TGTGCCAGCAGCCCGCTCGGGGGGGAGCAGTTCTTC.

The CDR3 is CASRAPMGGVYF. The DNA of the CDR3 is TGTGCCAGTAGAGCCCCTATGGGGGGGGTCTATTTT. V and J are TRBV19 and TRBJ1-3; possibly TRBD1 for D (5 bases). There are 12 residues in the CDR3. The germline V gene encodes CDR1 LNHDA and CDR2 SQIVND (reference sequence). V was pared by 6 bases and J by 16 bases, with 19 bases between.

V gene TRBV5-1 combines with J gene TRBJ1-4; D gene unclear. The germline V and J ends were trimmed by 7 bases and 3 bases, with 16 bases remaining between them. This CDR3 is built from 15 residues. CDR1 is SGHRS, CDR2 YFSETQ, per germline. CDR3: CASRWRAGANEKLFF. The CDR3, as DNA: TGCGCCAGCCGGTGGCGGGCCGGGGCTAATGAAAAACTGTTTTTT. Drawing the rest from reference TRBV5-1 and TRBJ1-4, the complete variable domain is KAGVTQTPRYLIKTRGQQVTLSCSPISGHRSVSWYQQTPGQGLQFLFEYFSETQRNKGNFPGRFSGRQFSNSRSEMNVSTLELGDSALYLCASRWRAGANEKLFFGSGTQLSVL.

The chain employs TRBV6-2 or TRBV6-3 and TRBJ1-1; TRBD1 is a possible D gene (5 bases). The CDR3 spans 15 residues. Trimming pared 2 bases from V and 4 bases from J, leaving 14 bases between. CDR1 and CDR2 from the germline V gene are MNHEY and SVGEGT. The CDR3 loop reads CASSYPQGSLTEAFF. CDR3 nucleotides: TGTGCCAGCAGTTACCCTCAGGGCTCTCTCACTGAAGCTTTCTTT.

There are a few counts of this clone. The chain uses TRBV23-1 and TRBJ2-1, with a weak D call TRBD2 (7 bases). TRBV23-1 is annotated as an ORF whose role is uncertain. The CDR3 contains 18 residues. The CDR3 here is CAPRGGLGREDPYNEQFF. DNA for the CDR3: TGCGCGCCACGAGGGGGGCTGGGTCGGGAGGACCCATACAATGAGCAGTTCTTC.

The chain joins TRBV3-1 (or the pseudogene TRBV3-2) to TRBJ2-3; no reliable D call. Trimming pared 4 bases from V and 2 bases from J, leaving 7 bases between. The germline V gene has CDR1 LGHDT and CDR2 YNNKEL (reference sequence). The CDR3 extends over 13 amino acids. Written as DNA, the CDR3 is TGTGCCAGCAGCCGACTTTCCACAGATACGCAGTATTTT. It is translated as CASSRLSTDTQYF.

The chain carries TRBV7-2 and TRBJ2-3, with 9 positions matching TRBD2. Germline loops: CDR1 SGHTA, CDR2 FQGNSA. The CDR3 runs to 18 residues. Germline trimming cut 5 bases from V and 5 bases from J; bases unmatched to any gene: 17. The CDR3 DNA is TGTGCCAGCAGCCGCCGGGGTGGGGCGGGAGGGCCTGTAGATACGCAGTATTTT. Amino acid sequence: CASSRRGGAGGPVDTQYF.

The V call is TRBV9, the J call TRBJ2-2; D gene ambiguous. Germline V gives CDR1 SGDLS, CDR2 YYNGEE. V lost 0 bases to trimming and J lost 5 bases, with 11 bases between them. The length of the CDR3 is 15 residues. This chain's CDR3 is CASSVVPDPTGELFF. CDR3 DNA: TGTGCCAGCAGCGTAGTTCCAGATCCGACCGGGGAGCTGTTTTTT.

The chain has TRBV14 and TRBJ2-1; D may be TRBD1 (6 bases). From germline, CDR1 is SGHDN and CDR2 FVKESK. The CDR3 has 14 residues. V gave up 4 bases and J gave up 3 bases, with 10 bases separating them. In nucleotides, the CDR3 is TGTGCCAGCAGCCTGGACAGACGCTACAATGAGCAGTTCTTC. This translates into CASSLDRRYNEQFF.

The rearrangement uses TRBV7-3 and TRBJ2-7, with TRBD2 matching 10 bases. The CDR3 sequence is 14 residues long. The germline V gene encodes CDR1 SGHTA and CDR2 FQGTGA. After removal of 5 bases from V and 4 bases from J, the junction contained 5 bases not matched to a gene. CDR3 residues: CASSPGLAEYEQYF. The CDR3 region has the DNA TGTGCCAGCAGCCCAGGACTAGCGGAATACGAGCAGTACTTC.

The V call is TRBV19, the J call TRBJ1-5; 7 nucleotides line up with TRBD1. Trimming at V came to 6 bases and at J to 3 bases, leaving 5 bases not matched to a gene. The CDR3 is 14 amino acids. CDR1 is LNHDA and CDR2 is SQIVND in the germline V gene (reference sequence). The chain's CDR3 is CASSGTVYNQPQHF. Written as DNA, the CDR3 is TGTGCCAGTAGCGGGACAGTGTACAATCAGCCCCAGCATTTT.

The DNA for the CDR3 is TGCAGCGTTGTGGGGGGATATGGCTACACCTTC. Amino acid sequence: CSVVGGYGYTF. V gene TRBV29-1 combines with J gene TRBJ1-2, with a weak D call TRBD1 (5 bases). The CDR3 spans 11 residues. Germline V lookup: CDR1 SQVTM, CDR2 ANQGSEA. The V end was cut by 4 bases, the J end by 5 bases, with 8 bases between.

The chain joins TRBV29-1 to TRBJ2-7, with 7 nucleotides matching TRBD1. Germline loops: CDR1 SQVTM, CDR2 ANQGSEA. The CDR3 runs 12 residues. The CDR3 coding sequence is TGCACCGCACAGGGGCAGGCCTACGAGCAGTACTTC. The encoded protein is CTAQGQAYEQYF.

The J gene is TRBJ2-2, the V gene TRBV18, with D possibly matching TRBD2 (6 bases). Germline lookup yields CDR1 KGHSH and CDR2 LQKENI. The CDR3 length is 18 residues. The V end was cut by 0 bases, the J end by 6 bases, with 20 bases between. The CDR3 sequence: CASSPPVPSLGGAGELFF. CDR3 bases: TGTGCCAGCTCACCACCGGTTCCCTCGCTAGGCGGGGCCGGGGAGCTGTTTTTT.

This clone was detected only once. The V and J genes are TRBV6-5 and TRBJ1-5; no firm D call. Trimming left V 7 bases short and J 2 bases short, with 9 bases between. This CDR3 contains 13 residues. Germline V gene lookup returns CDR1 MNHEY and CDR2 SVGAGI. The CDR3 coding sequence is TGTGCCAGCACGGGTCTCGGCAATCAGCCCCAGCATTTT. Protein: CASTGLGNQPQHF.

V is TRBV19 and J is TRBJ2-1; 8 nucleotides match TRBD2. Germline trimming cut 9 bases from V and 0 bases from J; bases unmatched to any gene: 4. Germline V gives CDR1 LNHDA, CDR2 SQIVND (reference sequence). The CDR3 loop spans 14 amino acids. The CDR3 protein is CASRSGSSYNEQFF. In DNA form, the CDR3 reads TGTGCCAGCAGAAGCGGGAGCTCCTACAATGAGCAGTTCTTC.

The J gene is TRBJ1-1, the V gene TRBV3-1 (or the pseudogene TRBV3-2); tentative D call: TRBD1 (5 bases). Germline CDR1 LGHDT, CDR2 YNNKEL (reference sequence). Trimming stripped 6 bases from V and 0 bases from J, with 8 bases between. The CDR3 length is 13 residues. CDR3 region: CASRKQVNTEAFF. CDR3 DNA: TGTGCCAGCAGGAAACAGGTGAACACTGAAGCTTTCTTT.